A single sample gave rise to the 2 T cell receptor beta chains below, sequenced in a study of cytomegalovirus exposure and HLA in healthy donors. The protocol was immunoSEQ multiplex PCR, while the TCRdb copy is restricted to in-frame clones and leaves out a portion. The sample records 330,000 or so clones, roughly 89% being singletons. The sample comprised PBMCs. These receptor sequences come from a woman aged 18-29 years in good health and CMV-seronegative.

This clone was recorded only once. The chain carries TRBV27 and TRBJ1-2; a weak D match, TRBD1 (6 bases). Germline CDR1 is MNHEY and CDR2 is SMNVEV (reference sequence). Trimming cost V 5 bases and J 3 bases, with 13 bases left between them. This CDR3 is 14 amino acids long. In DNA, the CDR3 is TGTGCCAGCAGTCCACAGGGATCAGACTATGGCTACACCTTC. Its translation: CASSPQGSDYGYTF.

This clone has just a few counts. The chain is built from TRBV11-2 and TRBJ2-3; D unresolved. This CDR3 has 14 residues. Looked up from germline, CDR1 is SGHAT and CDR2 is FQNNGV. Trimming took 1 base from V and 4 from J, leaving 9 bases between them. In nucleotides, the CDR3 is TGTGCCAGCAGCTTAGTGCAGGCGTCAGATACGCAGTATTTT. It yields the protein CASSLVQASDTQYF.